This T cell receptor beta chain stems from a study of blood T cell repertoires in COVID-19. Study-level background: From the United States, Italy and Spain came samples of acute and convalescent COVID-19. The cDNA or gDNA used as material had been derived from T cells, B-cell-depleted T cells, or PBMCs.

Original handling: Quantification of nucleated cells was approximated via reference gene primer amplification. Assay: immunoSEQ multiplex PCR; the TCRdb copy retains only in-frame clones and omits some. The V and J calls and clone size come from that table; D and trimming were worked out from the DNA. The sample lists about 200,000 clones; about three quarters were seen once. Germline trimming cut 1 base from V and 0 bases from J; bases unmatched to any gene: 3. This CDR3 has 16 residues. CDR1 is LNHNV and CDR2 is YYDKDF in the germline V gene (reference sequence). This chain uses TRBV15 with TRBJ1-5; 7 bases map to TRBD1. This receptor was obtained from a woman older than 75 with active or convalescent COVID-19. The sample was peripheral blood. This chain's CDR3 is CATSRAGTVSNQPQHF. The CDR3 region has the DNA TGTGCCACCAGCAGAGCTGGGACAGTTAGCAATCAGCCCCAGCATTTT.